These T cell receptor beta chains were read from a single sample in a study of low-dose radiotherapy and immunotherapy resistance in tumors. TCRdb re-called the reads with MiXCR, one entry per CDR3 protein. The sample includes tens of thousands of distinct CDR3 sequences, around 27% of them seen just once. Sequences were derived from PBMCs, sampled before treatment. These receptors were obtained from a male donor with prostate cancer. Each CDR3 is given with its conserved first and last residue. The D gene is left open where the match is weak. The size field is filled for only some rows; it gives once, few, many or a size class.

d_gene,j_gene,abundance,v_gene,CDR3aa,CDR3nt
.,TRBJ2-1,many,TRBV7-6,CASSLGHGLVTINEQFF,TGTGCCAGCAGCTTGGGGCACGGACTGGTGACGATCAATGAGCAGTTCTTC
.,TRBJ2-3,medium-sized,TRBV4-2,CASSQELAPRTDTQYF,TGTGCCAGCAGCCAAGAACTAGCACCTCGCACAGATACGCAGTATTTT
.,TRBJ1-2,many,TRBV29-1,CSVEVGTYGYTF,TGCAGCGTTGAAGTCGGGACCTATGGCTACACCTTC
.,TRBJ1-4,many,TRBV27,CASSLDPSFNEKLFF,TGTGCCAGCAGTTTAGACCCGTCCTTCAATGAAAAACTGTTTTTT
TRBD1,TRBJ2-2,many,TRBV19,CASSTSRGRSTGELFF,TGTGCCAGTAGTACCTCCAGGGGGCGCAGCACCGGGGAGCTGTTTTTT
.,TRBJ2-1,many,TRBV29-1,CSGQHYNEQFF,TGCAGCGGCCAGCACTACAATGAGCAGTTCTTC
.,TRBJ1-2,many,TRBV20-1,CSARVGARGYGYTF,TGCAGTGCTAGGGTCGGGGCCAGGGGCTATGGCTACACCTTC
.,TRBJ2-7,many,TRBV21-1,CASSRGGAGVLEQYF,TGTGCCAGCAGCCGAGGGGGAGCGGGTGTCCTCGAGCAGTACTTC
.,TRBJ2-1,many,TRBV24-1,CATSDRSFGRRPEQFF,TGTGCCACCAGTGACCGCTCCTTCGGCAGGCGGCCTGAGCAGTTCTTC
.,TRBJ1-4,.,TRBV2,CASSEAKGTPRSFF,TGTGCCAGCAGTGAAGCGAAAGGGACGCCGCGAAGCTTTTTT